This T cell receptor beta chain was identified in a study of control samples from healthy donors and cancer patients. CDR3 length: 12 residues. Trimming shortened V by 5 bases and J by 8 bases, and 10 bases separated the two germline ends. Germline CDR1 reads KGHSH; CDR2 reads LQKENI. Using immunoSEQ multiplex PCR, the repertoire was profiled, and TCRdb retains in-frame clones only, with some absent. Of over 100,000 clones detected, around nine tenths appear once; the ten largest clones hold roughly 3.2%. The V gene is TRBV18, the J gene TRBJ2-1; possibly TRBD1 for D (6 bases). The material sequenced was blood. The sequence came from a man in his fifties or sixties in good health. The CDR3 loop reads CASSVRQDEQFF. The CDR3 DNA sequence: TGTGCCAGCTCAGTCCGACAGGATGAGCAGTTCTTC.